The clone carrying this TCR beta chain appeared once. The data were produced by immunoSEQ multiplex PCR, yet TCRdb's version contains in-frame clones alone and is incomplete. The sample consists of 650,000 to 800,000 clones, approximately 90% of them appearing once. The trim removed 1 base at V and 7 bases at J, leaving 10 bases unmatched. Germline V gene data show CDR1 as SGHVS and CDR2 as FQNEAQ. The CDR3 has 17 amino acids. This record comes from a study of blood T cell repertoires in COVID-19. The receptor was isolated from a woman in her late teens or twenties with acute or convalescent COVID-19. This chain joins TRBV7-8 and TRBJ2-2; 9 positions match TRBD2. The sequencing input was peripheral blood. The CDR3 bases are TGTGCCAGCAGCTTAGGGGGTAGCGGGGGCAAGAACGGGGAGCTGTTTTTT. It yields the protein CASSLGGSGGKNGELFF.